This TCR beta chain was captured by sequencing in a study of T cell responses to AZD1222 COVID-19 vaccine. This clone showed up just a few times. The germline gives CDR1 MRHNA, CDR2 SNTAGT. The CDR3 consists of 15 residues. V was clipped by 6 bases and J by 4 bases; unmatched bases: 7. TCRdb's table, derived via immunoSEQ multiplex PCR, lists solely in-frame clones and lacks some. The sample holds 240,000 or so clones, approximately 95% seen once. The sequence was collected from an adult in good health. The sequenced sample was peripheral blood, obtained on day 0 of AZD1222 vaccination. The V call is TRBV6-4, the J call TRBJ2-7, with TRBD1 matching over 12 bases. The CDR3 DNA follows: TGTGCCAGCAGCATGGGACAGGGGGCTTCTTACGAGCAGTACTTC. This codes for CASSMGQGASYEQYF.